Listed here are 21 T cell receptor beta chains from one sample, sequenced in a study of shared clonotypes between healthy human individuals (dated by TCRdb to 2018 to 2020). Receptors were amplified or captured by the immunoSEQ multiplex PCR assay. In TCRdb, the immuneACCESS table is reduced to in-frame sequences with V and J assigned. These tables do not hold every clone; where another copy was compared, an unresolved V gene accounts for under half, and the others remain unexplained. The sample contains roughly 2.5 million clones, roughly nine tenths of them found a single time. Together, the top ten hold around 0.15% of the sample. Sequenced material: naive CD4+ T cells sorted from blood. This sample's cell subset or site label indicates: CD45RA+ positively selected. The receptors derive from a man between 18 and 35 years old in good health.

A word on this clone: In the same sample, other DNA sequences code for this CDR3. The chain couples TRBV7-9 to TRBJ1-4; maybe TRBD1 (6 bases). V was shortened by 1 base and J by 0 bases, with 6 bases between the two germline ends. The CDR3 contains 15 residues. Germline assignment: CDR1 SEHNR and CDR2 FQNEAQ (reference sequence). The CDR3 bases are TGTGCCAGCAGCTTAGACAGGGCAACTAATGAAAAACTGTTTTTT. Amino acids: CASSLDRATNEKLFF.

This clone was recorded only once. The chain's CDR3 is CASSEEAGAGTGELFF. In nucleotides, the CDR3 is TGTGCCAGCAGTGAAGAAGCGGGAGCAGGCACCGGGGAGCTGTTTTTT. This chain links TRBV2 with TRBJ2-2, with 8 bases matching TRBD2. The CDR3 contains 16 residues. V gave up 1 base and J gave up 4 bases; unmatched junction bases: 5. Germline CDR1 is SNHLY and CDR2 is FYNNEI. The variable domain in full, with the rest retrieved from reference TRBV2 and TRBJ2-2, is EPEVTQTPSHQVTQMGQEVILRCVPISNHLYFYWYRQILGQKVEFLVSFYNNEISEKSEIFDDQFSVERPDGSNFTLKIRSTKLEDSAMYFCASSEEAGAGTGELFFGEGSRLTVL.

The rearrangement links TRBV5-1 to TRBJ1-4; perhaps TRBD1 as D (5 bases). This CDR3 comprises 15 residues. V lost 4 bases, J lost 8 bases, and 18 bases lay in between. Germline-derived CDR1 and CDR2 are SGHRS and YFSETQ. The DNA of the CDR3 is TGCGCCAGCAGCCCGAGGGGTGGGGCAGGGGAAAAACTGTTTTTT. This gives the protein CASSPRGGAGEKLFF.

A remark on this clone: Other DNA variants within this sample encode the same CDR3. The chain carries TRBV11-2 and TRBJ1-5, with D maybe TRBD1 (6 bases). CDR3 length equals 12 residues. Between the trimmed V and J ends, which lost 5 bases and 7 bases, there was a span of 9 bases. Per germline, CDR1 SGHAT and CDR2 FQNNGV. For the CDR3, the DNA is TGTGCCAGCAGCCCCGGGGGCCAGCCCCAGCATTTT. Its protein product is CASSPGGQPQHF.

This clone was picked up one time. The chain joins TRBV5-5 to TRBJ1-5; D uncertain. This CDR3 is 14 amino acids long. Germline V lookup: CDR1 SGHKS, CDR2 YYEKEE (reference sequence). The V and J ends lost 5 bases and 4 bases respectively, with 13 bases between them. The CDR3 sequence is CASRSASDNQPQHF. The CDR3 region has the DNA TGTGCCAGCAGGTCCGCCTCCGATAATCAGCCCCAGCATTTT.

The chain joins TRBV6-1 to TRBJ1-2, with 12 bases matching TRBD1. Germline V gene sequence: CDR1 MNHNS, CDR2 SASEGT. The CDR3 is 15 residues long. J gave up 3 bases and V 4 bases, and 3 bases lay outside the gene matches. The CDR3 here is CASSGGQGAYYGYTF. The CDR3 nucleotides read TGTGCCAGCAGTGGGGGACAGGGGGCCTACTATGGCTACACCTTC.

In this sample, this clone turned up once. The V and J genes are TRBV4-1 and TRBJ1-4; weak D call: TRBD1 (5 bases). Germline V CDR1 and CDR2: MGHRA, YSYEKL. V was cut by 4 bases and J by 3 bases, with 15 bases left in between. CDR3 length equals 16 residues. The CDR3 spells CASSPHSGLPNEKLFF. CDR3 nucleotide sequence: TGCGCCAGCAGCCCTCACTCGGGACTCCCTAATGAAAAACTGTTTTTT.

Regarding this clone: Other DNA sequences in this specimen translate into the identical CDR3. The chain joins TRBV6-5 to TRBJ2-7; 10 nucleotides align to TRBD1. CDR1 is MNHEY and CDR2 is SVGAGI in the germline V gene. The CDR3 loop spans 15 amino acids. The V segment lost 3 bases and the J segment 0 bases; nucleotides outside the gene matches: 2. CDR3 in DNA: TGTGCCAGCAGTTATAGGACAGGGGGCTCCTACGAGCAGTACTTC. Translated, it gives CASSYRTGGSYEQYF.

This clone was picked up one time. This chain joins TRBV6-5 and TRBJ2-7, with TRBD2 matching over 9 bases. The V gene end was trimmed by 4 bases and the J gene end by 9 bases; junction bases not matched to a gene: 10. In germline, CDR1 is MNHEY, CDR2 SVGAGI. CDR3 size: 14 residues. The CDR3 sequence is CASSSTSGFPGQYF. CDR3 DNA sequence: TGTGCCAGCAGTTCAACTAGCGGGTTCCCTGGGCAGTACTTC.

The chain carries TRBV6-5 and TRBJ1-2; no definite D call. V was trimmed by 10 bases and J by 2 bases, leaving 14 bases between them. Germline CDR1 and CDR2: MNHEY and SVGAGI. CDR3 length: 13 amino acids. CDR3 DNA: TGTGCCACCGCGGGTACGGTAAACTATGGCTACACCTTC. Translating it yields CATAGTVNYGYTF.

This chain joins TRBV11-2 and TRBJ1-2; D perhaps matches TRBD1 (5 bases). CDR1 is SGHAT, CDR2 FQNNGV, per germline. Trimming took 1 base from V and 4 from J, leaving 13 bases between them. The CDR3 is 15 residues long. The DNA of the CDR3 is TGTGCCAGCAGCTTAGGCACAGGAGGGACCTATGGCTACACCTTC. It translates to CASSLGTGGTYGYTF. The full variable domain, its missing parts supplied by reference TRBV11-2 and TRBJ1-2, is EAGVAQSPRYKIIEKRQSVAFWCNPISGHATLYWYQQILGQGPKLLIQFQNNGVVDDSQLPKDRFSAERLKGVDSTLKIQPAKLEDSAVYLCASSLGTGGTYGYTFGSGTRLTVV.

This clone appeared once. This sequence joins TRBV19 and TRBJ2-5, with D tentatively TRBD1 (6 bases). V lost 5 bases to trimming and J lost 5 bases, with 15 bases between them. CDR3 length: 14 amino acids. Germline V gives CDR1 LNHDA, CDR2 SQIVND (reference sequence). The CDR3 DNA reads as TGTGCCAGTAGTGACTCAACAGGGATGGAGACCCAGTACTTC. Translation: CASSDSTGMETQYF. The variable domain in full, completed from reference TRBV19 and TRBJ2-5, reads DGGITQSPKYLFRKEGQNVTLSCEQNLNHDAMYWYRQDPGQGLRLIYYSQIVNDFQKGDIAEGYSVSREKKESFPLTVTSAQKNPTAFYLCASSDSTGMETQYFGPGTRLLVL.

The rearrangement joins TRBV10-3 to TRBJ2-1, with 14 bases that match TRBD2. This CDR3 comprises 15 residues. V dropped 5 bases and J dropped 7; count of bases not matched to a gene: 4. Germline V CDR1 and CDR2: ENHRY, SYGVKD. The CDR3 DNA reads as TGTGCCATCAGTAAGGGACTAGCGGGAGATAATGAGCAGTTCTTC. This codes for CAISKGLAGDNEQFF.

With respect to this clone: Other nucleotide sequences in the sample specify the same CDR3. This chain uses TRBV6-5 with TRBJ1-5, with D possibly being TRBD1 (5 bases). Germline CDR1 is MNHEY and CDR2 is SVGAGI. This CDR3 spans 14 amino acids. Trimming removed 1 base at V and 1 base at J, with 5 bases between. As DNA, the CDR3 is TGTGCCAGCAGTTACTGGGACAGCAATCAGCCCCAGCATTTT. This sequence encodes CASSYWDSNQPQHF.

V gene TRBV19 combines with J gene TRBJ1-1; D is unresolved. This CDR3 comprises 14 residues. Per the germline V gene, CDR1 is LNHDA and CDR2 is SQIVND (reference sequence). The ends were cut back, 8 bases at V and 6 bases at J, with 19 bases in the middle. This CDR3 is CASGFNAVNAEAFF. CDR3 bases: TGTGCCAGTGGCTTTAACGCCGTGAATGCTGAAGCTTTCTTT.

The chain combines TRBV6-5 with TRBJ1-1, with unresolved D. The CDR3 covers 14 residues. Per the germline V gene, CDR1 is MNHEY and CDR2 is SVGAGI. V dropped 0 bases and J dropped 4 bases, with 9 bases sitting between them. The CDR3 DNA follows: TGTGCCAGCAGTTACTCGATTATAGGCACTGAAGCTTTCTTT. Translating gives CASSYSIIGTEAFF.

On this clone: At one boundary the junction diverges from the germline segment, which might be a read error. The chain employs TRBV11-2 and TRBJ2-7; 7 bases match TRBD2. This CDR3 region has 13 residues. Germline V CDR1 and CDR2: SGHAT, FQNNGV. In DNA form, the CDR3 reads TGTGCCAGCAGCTTTTTTCTGCAGAGCGGGACCGACTTC. It yields the protein CASSFFLQSGTDF. Variable domain in full (rest from reference TRBV11-2 and TRBJ2-7): EAGVAQSPRYKIIEKRQSVAFWCNPISGHATLYWYQQILGQGPKLLIQFQNNGVVDDSQLPKDRFSAERLKGVDSTLKIQPAKLEDSAVYLCASSFFLQSGTDFGPGTRLTVT.

The chain joins TRBV7-2 to TRBJ1-2, with D maybe TRBD1 (5 bases). The CDR3 covers 15 residues. CDR1 and CDR2 from the germline V gene are SGHTA and FQGNSA. Trimming removed 1 base at V and 4 bases at J, with 13 bases between. The CDR3 protein is CASSLGIGGGYGYTF. CDR3 coding DNA: TGTGCCAGCAGCTTAGGGATCGGGGGAGGCTATGGCTACACCTTC.

This chain connects TRBV28 to TRBJ2-1, with D perhaps TRBD1 (5 bases). Germline V gene sequence: CDR1 MDHEN, CDR2 SYDVKM. V shed 6 bases and J shed 2 bases, with 17 bases lying between them. The CDR3 totals 16 residues. CDR3 nucleotides: TGTGCCAGCAGACCCCGTTTGAACAGGCCCTACAATGAGCAGTTCTTC. Translated: CASRPRLNRPYNEQFF.

This clone was seen a single time. The chain employs TRBV9 and TRBJ1-1; 7 positions match TRBD1. The CDR3 has 15 amino acids. Germline lookup yields CDR1 SGDLS and CDR2 YYNGEE. J gave up 0 bases and V 0 bases, and 2 bases lay outside the gene matches. CDR3 loop: CASSVDGTVNTEAFF. In DNA form, the CDR3 reads TGTGCCAGCAGCGTAGATGGGACAGTGAACACTGAAGCTTTCTTT.

This chain's CDR3 is CASGPGGGSMNTEAFF. The CDR3 DNA sequence: TGTGCTAGTGGTCCAGGGGGAGGGAGTATGAACACTGAAGCTTTCTTT. The genes are TRBV12-5 and TRBJ1-1, with 7 bases fitting TRBD1. The CDR3 is 16 amino acids. Germline CDR1 is LGHNT and CDR2 is FRNRAP. V lost 5 bases, J lost 0 bases, and 9 bases stayed unmatched.